The rows below give T cell receptor beta chains drawn from one sample of a study of shared clonotypes between healthy human individuals. Assay used: immunoSEQ multiplex PCR; TCRdb lists only in-frame clones, some missing. The table records fewer than 1.4 million clones, 70% to 80% of them present only once. Material for sequencing was memory CD4+ T cells from PBMCs. Receptor source: a man in his late teens or twenties in good health. Some clones in this sample may be carry-over from other donors' samples. CDR3s include the opening cysteine and the closing phenylalanine or tryptophan. The D gene is left open where the match is weak. Rows give clone size only sometimes, using once, few, many, or a class for an expanded clone.

>NA|TRBV5-4|TRBJ2-7|NA
TGTGCCAGCAGCGTTCGGGACGAGCAGTACTTC
CASSVRDEQYF
>NA|TRBV14|TRBJ2-2|NA
TGTGCCAGCAGCCAAGATCCCGGTCGCTTTGGGGAGCTGTTTTTT
CASSQDPGRFGELFF
>NA|TRBV5-8|TRBJ2-7|NA
TGTGCCAGCAGAAAGGGGCGGGCGAGCGACGAGCAGTACTTC
CASRKGRASDEQYF
>NA|TRBV18|TRBJ1-5|NA
TGTGCCAGCTCACCACCCTTTGGCCTGAAGGGCAATCAGCCCCAGCATTTT
CASSPPFGLKGNQPQHF
>NA|TRBV5-1|TRBJ2-3|NA
TGCGCCAGCAGCTTGCTTGATTTGGGTGATACGCAGTATTTT
CASSLLDLGDTQYF
>once|TRBV6-6|TRBJ2-7|TRBD2
TGTGCCAGCACCTATGGCGGGACTAGAGCCTACGAGCAGTACTTC
CASTYGGTRAYEQYF
>few|TRBV7-9|TRBJ2-3|NA
TGTGCCAGCAGGTATCTAGGAGATACGCAGTATTTT
CASRYLGDTQYF
>NA|TRBV5-1|TRBJ2-5|TRBD2
TGCGCCAGCAGCTTCGAACTAGCGGGAACGAAGACCCAGTACTTC
CASSFELAGTKTQYF
>NA|TRBV19|TRBJ1-2|NA
TGTGCCAGTAGATCACGATATGGCTACACCTTC
CASRSRYGYTF
>NA|TRBV27|TRBJ1-1|NA
TGTGCCAGCAGTTCAGGGACCCCATGGAACACTGAAGCTTTCTTT
CASSSGTPWNTEAFF
>NA|TRBV7-9|TRBJ1-1|NA
TGTGCCAGCAGCTTCGGGAGATTTAACACTGAAGCTTTCTTT
CASSFGRFNTEAFF
>NA|TRBV29-1|TRBJ2-3|NA
TGCAGCGTTGGGTCAGAAGGGACACGATACCTAGATACGCAGTATTTT
CSVGSEGTRYLDTQYF
>NA|TRBV10-3|TRBJ2-1|TRBD2
TGTGCCATCAGTGACCCGGGACTAGCCCCCAATGAGCAGTTCTTC
CAISDPGLAPNEQFF
>few|TRBV7-2|TRBJ2-3|NA
TGTGCCAGCAGCTCCTATCGGGGGCGCACAGATACGCAGTATTTT
CASSSYRGRTDTQYF
>NA|TRBV6-6|TRBJ2-3|NA
TGTGCCAGCAGTTATGGGCAGGGCTGGGCAGATACGCAGTATTTT
CASSYGQGWADTQYF
>NA|TRBV2|TRBJ2-5|NA
TGTGCCGGAGAGCACTTAGGGGTAGAGACCCAGTACTTC
CAGEHLGVETQYF
>once|TRBV5-1|TRBJ1-4|NA
TGCGCCAGCAGCTTGGCCCTGGACAGCAATGAAAAACTGTTTTTT
CASSLALDSNEKLFF
>NA|TRBV19|TRBJ2-2|TRBD1
TGTGCCAGTAGTCGGTTAGGGCAGGGGGCGCTTTCCGGGGAGCTGTTTTTT
CASSRLGQGALSGELFF
>NA|TRBV4-3|TRBJ2-1|NA
TGCGCCAGCAGCCAAGTGAGTGAGTCGGAGGAGCAGTTCTTC
CASSQVSESEEQFF
>NA|TRBV7-3|TRBJ2-1|NA
TGTGCCAGCAGCCCCTCGAGACGGACATACATAGAGCAGTTCTTC
CASSPSRRTYIEQFF
>once|TRBV7-9|TRBJ1-5|NA
TGTGCCAGCAGCGAAGGGGGTAGCCTTAATCAGCCCCAGCATTTT
CASSEGGSLNQPQHF
>NA|TRBV2|TRBJ2-7|TRBD1
TGTGCCAGCAGGGGACAGGGCCATGGGGAGCAGTACTTC
CASRGQGHGEQYF
>NA|TRBV5-1|TRBJ2-3|NA
TGCGCCAGCAGCGTCCAAGGACCTAGCACAGATACGCAGTATTTT
CASSVQGPSTDTQYF
>many|TRBV4-1|TRBJ2-3|NA
TGCGCCAGCAGCCATCCGTCGGGGCGCACAGATACGCAGTATTTT
CASSHPSGRTDTQYF
>many|TRBV12-5|TRBJ2-1|NA
TGTGCTAGTGGTCAGAACCATGAGCAGTTCTTC
CASGQNHEQFF
>NA|TRBV2|TRBJ2-3|NA
TGTGCCAGCAGTGGGAGAGATACGCAGTATTTT
CASSGRDTQYF
>NA|TRBV7-9|TRBJ2-2|TRBD2
TGTGCCAGCAGCGGACTAGCGGGAGGATTCACCGGGGAGCTGTTTTTT
CASSGLAGGFTGELFF
>NA|TRBV5-1|TRBJ2-7|TRBD1
TGCGCCAGCAGATTAGGGGACAGAGAGCAGTACTTC
CASRLGDREQYF
>few|TRBV30|TRBJ1-1|TRBD1
TGTGCCTGGGGCGGGACAGGGGGTCGGTACGACACTGAAGCTTTCTTT
CAWGGTGGRYDTEAFF
>NA|TRBV28|TRBJ2-3|TRBD2
TGTGCCAGCTCTTCATCGCTAGCGGTAGATACGCAGTATTTT
CASSSSLAVDTQYF
>NA|TRBV4-2|TRBJ2-1|TRBD2
TGTGCCAGCACCCCATCGCTAGCTAGCGGGATAAGGAATGAGCAGTTCTTC
CASTPSLASGIRNEQFF
>NA|TRBV28|TRBJ2-7|TRBD1
TGTGCCAGCAGCTCGCCAGGGACAGGGGGCGCGGTGCAGTACTTC
CASSSPGTGGAVQYF
>once|TRBV4-1|TRBJ1-1|NA
TGCGCCAGCAGCCTCCCTGGGGGGCGTGCTGAAGCTTTCTTT
CASSLPGGRAEAFF
>NA|TRBV12-5|TRBJ2-2|NA
TGTGCTAGTGGTTTGCTAAGAACTGCGAACACCGGGGAGCTGTTTTTT
CASGLLRTANTGELFF
>NA|TRBV5-1|TRBJ2-3|NA
TGCGCCAGCAGCAGCCAGCAGAGAACGGGCACAGATACGCAGTATTTT
CASSSQQRTGTDTQYF
>NA|TRBV4-2|TRBJ1-4|NA
TGTGCCAGCAGCCAAGATCGGGGTGGACTACCAACTAATGAAAAACTGTTTTTT
CASSQDRGGLPTNEKLFF
>NA|TRBV2|TRBJ1-3|NA
TGTGCCAGCGGTGCAGGGATTAACTCTGGAAACACCATATATTTT
CASGAGINSGNTIYF
>NA|TRBV19|TRBJ2-3|TRBD1
TGTGCCAGTAGTCGCCTCGGGGGACAGGGGGCAGATACGCAGTATTTT
CASSRLGGQGADTQYF
>NA|TRBV5-4|TRBJ2-3|NA
TGTGCCAGCACCACCTCGCCCGGGACCGCCACAGATACGCAGTATTTT
CASTTSPGTATDTQYF
>NA|TRBV5-4|TRBJ2-7|NA
TGTGCCAGCAGCCCGGCTAGGTTTCAATTGGGCGCCTACGAGCAGTACTTC
CASSPARFQLGAYEQYF